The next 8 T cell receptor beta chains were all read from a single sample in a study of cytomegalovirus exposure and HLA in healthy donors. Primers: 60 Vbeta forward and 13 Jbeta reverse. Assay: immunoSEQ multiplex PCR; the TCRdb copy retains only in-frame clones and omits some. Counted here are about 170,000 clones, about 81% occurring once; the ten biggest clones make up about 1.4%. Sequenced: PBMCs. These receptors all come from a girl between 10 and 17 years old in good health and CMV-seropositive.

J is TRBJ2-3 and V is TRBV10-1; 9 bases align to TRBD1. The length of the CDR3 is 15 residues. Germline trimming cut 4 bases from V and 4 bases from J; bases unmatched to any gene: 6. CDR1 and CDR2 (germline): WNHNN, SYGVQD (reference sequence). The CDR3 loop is CASSVMDRGPDTQYF. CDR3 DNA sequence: TGCGCCAGCAGTGTTATGGACAGGGGACCAGATACGCAGTATTTT.

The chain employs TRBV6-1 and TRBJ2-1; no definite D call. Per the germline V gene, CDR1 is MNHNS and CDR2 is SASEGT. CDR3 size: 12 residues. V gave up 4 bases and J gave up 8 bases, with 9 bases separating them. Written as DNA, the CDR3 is TGTGCCAGCAGTGCCCAGGTGGATGAGCAGTTCTTC. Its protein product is CASSAQVDEQFF.

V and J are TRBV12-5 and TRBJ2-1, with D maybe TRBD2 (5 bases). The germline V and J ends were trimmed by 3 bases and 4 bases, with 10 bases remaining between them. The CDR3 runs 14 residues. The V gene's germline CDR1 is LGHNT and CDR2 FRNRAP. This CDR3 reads CASGFSTGYNEQFF. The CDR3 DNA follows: TGTGCTAGTGGTTTCTCGACGGGATACAATGAGCAGTTCTTC.

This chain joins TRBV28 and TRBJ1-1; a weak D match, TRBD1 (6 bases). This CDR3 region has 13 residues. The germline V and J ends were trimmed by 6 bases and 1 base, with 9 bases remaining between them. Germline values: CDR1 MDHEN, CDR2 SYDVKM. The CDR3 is CASRRTANTEAFF. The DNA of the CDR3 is TGTGCCAGCAGGAGGACAGCGAACACTGAAGCTTTCTTT.

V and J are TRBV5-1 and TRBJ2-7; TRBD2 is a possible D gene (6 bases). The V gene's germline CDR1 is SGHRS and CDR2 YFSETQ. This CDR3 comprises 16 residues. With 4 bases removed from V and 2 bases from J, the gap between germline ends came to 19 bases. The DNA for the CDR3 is TGCGCCAGCAGCCCGGGCGGAGGGCGAACCACCTACGAGCAGTACTTC. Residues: CASSPGGGRTTYEQYF.

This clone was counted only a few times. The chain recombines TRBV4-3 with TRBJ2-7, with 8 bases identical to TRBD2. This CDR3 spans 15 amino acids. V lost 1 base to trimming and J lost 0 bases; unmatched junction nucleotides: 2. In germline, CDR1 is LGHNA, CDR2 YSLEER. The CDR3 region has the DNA TGCGCCAGCAGCCAAGGGGGGACTAGCTCCTACGAGCAGTACTTC. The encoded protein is CASSQGGTSSYEQYF.

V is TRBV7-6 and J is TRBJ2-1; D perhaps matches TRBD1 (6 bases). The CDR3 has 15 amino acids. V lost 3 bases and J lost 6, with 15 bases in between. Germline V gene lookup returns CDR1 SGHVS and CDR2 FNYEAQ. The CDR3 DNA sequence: TGTGCCAGCAGCTTCTTGATACAGGGTGGCAATGAGCAGTTCTTC. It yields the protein CASSFLIQGGNEQFF.

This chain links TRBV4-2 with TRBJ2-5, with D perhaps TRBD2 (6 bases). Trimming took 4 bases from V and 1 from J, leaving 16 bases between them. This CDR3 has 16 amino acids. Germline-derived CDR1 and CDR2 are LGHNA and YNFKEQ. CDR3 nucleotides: TGTGCCAGCAGCCGTCTGGCGGGGACGACCCAAGAGACCCAGTACTTC. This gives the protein CASSRLAGTTQETQYF.